This T cell receptor (beta chain) is from a study of Ad26.COV2.S vaccination and SARS-CoV-2 variants. TCRdb's copy holds only in-frame clones and misses some; the assay was immunoSEQ multiplex PCR. The sample includes around 250,000 clones, 87% seen only once; the top ten take more than 2.5%. This clone was seen only a few times. Treatment meaning: some 19 received Ad26.COV2.S at low or high dose, single or two shots; several received placebo; per-sample allocation not given. Following the first vaccine or placebo injection, samples were taken on day 63. The origin of this receptor is a person aged 18-60 years who received the Ad26.COV2.S COVID-19 vaccine or a placebo. Sequenced here: peripheral blood, sampled in a trial of Ad26.COV2.S vaccine versus placebo.

Here the CDR3 DNA reads TGTGCCACCAGCGAGCGACAGTTGGACAATTCACCCCTCCACTTT. This encodes CATSERQLDNSPLHF. The chain recombines TRBV15 with TRBJ1-6, with D possibly being TRBD1 (5 bases). Germline lookup yields CDR1 LNHNV and CDR2 YYDKDF (reference sequence). Deletions cut 5 bases from V and 7 bases from J, with 15 bases between. The CDR3 loop spans 15 amino acids.